The 6 T cell receptor beta chains given below trace back to one sample, sequenced in a study of cytomegalovirus exposure and HLA in healthy donors. PCR amplification relied on 60 Vbeta primers (plus 13 Jbeta primers). Produced via immunoSEQ multiplex PCR; TCRdb's table is partial and in-frame only. The table includes under 100,000 clones, about 86% detected once. Sequences were obtained from PBMCs. All receptors come from a woman in her 70s in good health and CMV-seropositive.

The chain employs TRBV5-6 and TRBJ2-7; 12 nucleotides match TRBD2. From germline, CDR1 is SGHDT and CDR2 YYEEEE. This CDR3 has 15 amino acids. The J segment lost 4 bases and the V segment lost 3 bases, leaving 5 bases of the junction unmatched. The CDR3 here is CASSSGLAGSYEQYF. The DNA of the CDR3 is TGTGCCAGCAGCTCTGGACTAGCGGGGTCTTACGAGCAGTACTTC.

The rearrangement links TRBV7-3 to TRBJ2-3; perhaps TRBD1 as D (5 bases). Germline V gives CDR1 SGHTA, CDR2 FQGTGA. V was trimmed by 5 bases and J by 0 bases, leaving 12 bases between them. The CDR3 extends over 15 amino acids. DNA of the CDR3: TGTGCCAGCAGCCCGTTAGGGGCTAGCACAGATACGCAGTATTTT. Amino acids: CASSPLGASTDTQYF.

On this clone: A junction boundary mismatches the germline segment, possibly from a read error. Here the CDR3 DNA reads TGCGCCAGCAGCCAAAATTTCGGGTTCGAGCAGTGCTTC. Protein product: CASSQNFGFEQCF. The chain has TRBV4-3 and TRBJ2-7; D unclear. This CDR3 is 13 amino acids long. Germline loops: CDR1 LGHNA, CDR2 YSLEER.

This chain uses TRBV7-2 with TRBJ2-3, with 15 nucleotides matching TRBD2. Germline CDR1 and CDR2: SGHTA and FQGNSA. Trimming cost V 4 bases and J 7 bases; bases outside gene matches: 6. The CDR3 has 16 amino acids. The CDR3 loop is CASSSLGTSGRNTQYF. The CDR3 coding sequence is TGTGCCAGCAGCTCCCTCGGGACTAGCGGGAGGAATACGCAGTATTTT.

A single count supports this clone. CDR3 bases: TGTGCCAGCAGTTGGGCGAAGGAGACCCAGTACTTC. Translation gives CASSWAKETQYF. V usage is TRBV21-1 and J usage is TRBJ2-5; the table's TRBD1 call for D was not verified on the DNA. TRBV21-1 is flagged as a pseudogene. CDR3 length equals 12 residues.

V and J are TRBV5-1 and TRBJ1-4, with 7 bases aligning to TRBD1. This CDR3 is built from 14 residues. Trimming at V came to 0 bases and at J to 5 bases, leaving 1 base not matched to a gene. CDR1 SGHRS and CDR2 YFSETQ come from the germline V gene. As DNA, the CDR3 is TGCGCCAGCAGCTTGGGGACAGGCAATGAAAAACTGTTTTTT. Protein product: CASSLGTGNEKLFF.